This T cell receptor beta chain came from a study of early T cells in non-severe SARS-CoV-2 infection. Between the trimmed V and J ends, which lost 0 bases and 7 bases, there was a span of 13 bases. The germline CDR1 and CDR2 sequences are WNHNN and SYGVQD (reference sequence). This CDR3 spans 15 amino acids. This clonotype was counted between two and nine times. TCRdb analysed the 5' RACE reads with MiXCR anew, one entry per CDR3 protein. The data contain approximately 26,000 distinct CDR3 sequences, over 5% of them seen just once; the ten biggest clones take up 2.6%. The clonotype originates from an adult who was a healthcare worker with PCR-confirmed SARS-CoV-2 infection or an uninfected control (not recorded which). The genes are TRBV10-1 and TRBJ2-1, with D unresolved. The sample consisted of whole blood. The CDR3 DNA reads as TGCGCCAGCAGTGAGTCTTCCAACCTAGGGAATGAGCAGTTCTTC. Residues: CASSESSNLGNEQFF.